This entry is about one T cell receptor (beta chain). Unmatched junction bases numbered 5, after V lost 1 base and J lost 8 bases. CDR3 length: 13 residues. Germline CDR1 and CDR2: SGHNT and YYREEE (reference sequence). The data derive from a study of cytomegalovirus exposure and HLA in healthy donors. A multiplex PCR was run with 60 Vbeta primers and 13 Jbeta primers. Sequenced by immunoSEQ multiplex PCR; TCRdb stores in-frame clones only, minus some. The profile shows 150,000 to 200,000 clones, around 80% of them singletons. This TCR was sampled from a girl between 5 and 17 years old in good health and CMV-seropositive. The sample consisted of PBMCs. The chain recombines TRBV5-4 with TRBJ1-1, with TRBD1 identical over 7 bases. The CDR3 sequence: CASSLRQGAEAFF. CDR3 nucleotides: TGTGCCAGCAGCTTGCGACAGGGCGCCGAAGCTTTCTTT.